A single sample is the source of the 5 T cell receptor beta chains below, sequenced in a study of blood T cell repertoires in COVID-19. Here immunoSEQ multiplex PCR was the method, and the copy in TCRdb shows in-frame clones only, minus some. The sample includes around 250,000 clones, more than 85% of them seen just once. Sequencing was performed on PBMCs or T cells enriched from blood (not recorded which). Receptors were obtained from a man aged 40-49 years who had been exposed to COVID-19.

The rearrangement links TRBV27 to TRBJ1-2; D may be TRBD1 (5 bases). V was cut by 3 bases and J by 5 bases, with 22 bases left in between. The CDR3 has 17 residues. Germline V lookup: CDR1 MNHEY, CDR2 SMNVEV (reference sequence). The chain's CDR3 is CASSFRLDQRGFYGYTF. The CDR3 DNA reads as TGTGCCAGCAGTTTTCGGTTGGACCAACGGGGGTTTTATGGCTACACCTTC.

The chain has TRBV18 and TRBJ2-7, with TRBD1 matching 7 bases. In germline, CDR1 is KGHSH, CDR2 LQKENI. V lost 0 bases, J lost 0 bases, and 5 bases stayed unmatched. This CDR3 comprises 16 residues. The CDR3 DNA reads TGTGCCAGCTCACCACCCAGGGGGAAGATCTCCTACGAGCAGTACTTC. This codes for CASSPPRGKISYEQYF. Supplemented by reference TRBV18 and TRBJ2-7, the full variable domain reads NAGVMQNPRHLVRRRGQEARLRCSPMKGHSHVYWYRQLPEEGLKFMVYLQKENIIDESGMPKERFSAEFPKEGPSILRIQQVVRGDSAAYFCASSPPRGKISYEQYFGPGTRLTVT.

The rearrangement uses TRBV29-1 and TRBJ2-5, with a weak D call TRBD2 (5 bases). This CDR3 is 13 amino acids long. Germline lookup yields CDR1 SQVTM and CDR2 ANQGSEA. Trimming cost V 3 bases and J 4 bases, with 12 bases left between them. The CDR3 nucleotides are TGCAGCGTTGATCGGGATTACATAGAGACCCAGTACTTC. Translation: CSVDRDYIETQYF.

The chain employs TRBV5-1 and TRBJ2-5; 13 positions match TRBD2. Losses at the gene ends were 0 bases for V and 5 bases for J; bases not matched to a gene: 1. This CDR3 contains 15 residues. Germline CDR1 reads SGHRS; CDR2 reads YFSETQ. The CDR3 DNA reads TGCGCCAGCAGCTTGGGGACTAGCGGGAGCGAGACCCAGTACTTC. Translating gives CASSLGTSGSETQYF.

V gene TRBV7-9 combines with J gene TRBJ2-2; 14 bases agree with TRBD2. Trimming took 11 bases from V and 0 from J; bases not matched to a gene: 8. The CDR3 has 17 residues. CDR1 and CDR2 (germline): SEHNR, FQNEAQ (reference sequence). The CDR3 nucleotides are TGTGCCCTGATCGGACTAGCGGGAGGTTCGAACACCGGGGAGCTGTTTTTT. It specifies CALIGLAGGSNTGELFF.